What follows is one TCR beta chain and its context. Its antigen is currently unknown. Here immunoSEQ multiplex PCR was the method, and the copy in TCRdb shows in-frame clones only, minus some. The repertoire holds some 180,000 clones, with approximately 86% as singletons. The sample comes from a study of T cell responses to AZD1222 COVID-19 vaccine. Study results and caveats: Repertoire samples came only from after the peak T cell response. Spike-wide coverage was observed for vaccine-associated CD4 TCRs, with dominant responses at 160-218 and 743-854. Within unmutated variant regions lay the reported targets of nearly half of spike-specific TCRs.

V lost 3 bases, J lost 5 bases, and 5 bases stayed unmatched. CDR1 is SGHAT, CDR2 FQNNGV, per germline. CDR3 length: 15 amino acids. The chain couples TRBV11-2 to TRBJ2-3; TRBD2 matches 10 bases. The clonotype originates from an adult in good health. The input for sequencing was peripheral blood, taken on day 0 of AZD1222 vaccination. The CDR3 DNA follows: TGTGCCAGCAGCTTCCGGACTAGCGGTGGAGATACGCAGTATTTT. Its protein product is CASSFRTSGGDTQYF.